These T cell receptor beta chains were read from a single sample in a study of blood T cell repertoires in COVID-19. Libraries were prepared by immunoSEQ multiplex PCR; TCRdb keeps only in-frame clonotypes and omits some of them. The sample shows tens of thousands of clones, almost 80% of them seen only once. The sample consisted of peripheral blood. These receptors all come from a woman aged 80 or older with acute or convalescent COVID-19. Each CDR3 is given with its conserved first and last residue.

TRBJ1-2	TRBV19	CASLRTTGGDGLSYGYTF
TRBJ1-1	TRBV5-4	CASSPGIDTEAFF
TRBJ1-2	TRBV4-1	CASSQDDRANYGYTF
TRBJ2-2	TRBV7-3	CASSLTSAGELFF
TRBJ2-5	TRBV7-2	CASRSDSGRSQETQYF
TRBJ1-2	TRBV10-3	CAISPWRDRPQDWGYTF
TRBJ2-1	TRBV7-8	CASRTGTSARNEQFF
TRBJ1-2	TRBV19	CASTKDRGQNGYTF
TRBJ2-2	TRBV9	CASSTTGGDGTGELFF
TRBJ1-2	TRBV19	CASISAGKESGYTF
TRBJ1-5	TRBV7-2	CASSPSGGNQPQHF
TRBJ2-1	TRBV19	CASISRRSSYNEQFF
TRBJ2-2	TRBV2	CASSLGSLRAGELFF
TRBJ1-5	TRBV9	CASSVGSGNQPQHF
TRBJ2-1	TRBV10-2	CASRAGLAGLYNEQFF
TRBJ2-3	TRBV19	CASSRSSGRAGDTQYF
TRBJ1-2	TRBV7-2	CASSFAGIPGGYTF
TRBJ1-1	TRBV19	CASSITVMNTEAFF
TRBJ1-1	TRBV19	CASTSPGGGNTEAFF
TRBJ1-1	TRBV20-1	CSASEPFGDTEAFF
TRBJ2-1	TRBV29-1	CSVETPDRGISYNEQFF
TRBJ1-2	TRBV10-3	CAISVGSHRGMGYGYTF
TRBJ1-4	TRBV5-4	CASSLGDPQGANEKLFF
TRBJ1-6	TRBV7-2	CASSLLQGVNSPLHF
TRBJ1-5	TRBV19	CASSIGQGLWSNQPQHF
TRBJ1-2	TRBV18	CASSPWGESNGYTF
TRBJ2-7	TRBV7-9	CASSRSSGVGSYEQYF
TRBJ2-3	TRBV4-3	CASSSGAGGRDTQYF